The 24 T cell receptor beta chains reported below all come from one sample, sequenced in a study of CD8+CD57+ T cells in acquired aplastic anemia (dated by TCRdb to the late 2010s). Sequencing relied on an Illumina HiSeq 2000. Genomic DNA was used as template for profiling of TCR beta VDJ combinations and CDR3 sequences. TCRdb took the public reads, trimmed them with fastp at Q25, ran MiXCR for clone calling and kept in-frame beta chains. Duplicate CDR3 protein sequences are folded into a single record with the most common DNA and genes. Counted in this sample were fewer than 250,000 distinct CDR3 sequences; 54% of them appeared once. The top ten clonotypes cover 16% of the sample. The sample was sorted CD4+, CD8+, or CD8+CD57+ T cells (not recorded which) from PBMCs. All receptors derive from a human donor in good health, serving as a control.

This chain uses TRBV6-6 with TRBJ2-5; D may be TRBD1 (6 bases). Germline CDR1 and CDR2: MNHNY and SVGAGI (reference sequence). CDR3 length: 14 amino acids. Deletions cut 2 bases from V and 2 bases from J, with 9 bases between. The CDR3 nucleotides are TGTGCCAGCAGTTACCTAGGACAGCAAGAGACCCAGTACTTC. Translating gives CASSYLGQQETQYF.

Turning to this clonotype: This may be a read error, as it is one base from a much larger clone. The genes are TRBV10-3 and TRBJ1-6; maybe TRBD1 (5 bases). The V gene's germline CDR1 is ENHRY and CDR2 SYGVKD. Trimming pared 5 bases from V and 10 bases from J, leaving 18 bases between. The CDR3 has 15 residues. The DNA of the CDR3 is TGTGCCATCAGTTTTTCGAAGGGGAGTCTCTCACCCCTCCACTTT. Translating it yields CAISFSKGSLSPLHF.

This clonotype has just a few counts. The V gene is TRBV12-3 or TRBV12-4, the J gene TRBJ2-7; D is possibly TRBD2 (6 bases). The CDR3 loop spans 13 amino acids. V lost 3 bases to trimming and J lost 3 bases, with 9 bases between them. CDR3 sequence reads: CASSFAGIYEQYF. The CDR3 DNA sequence: TGTGCCAGCAGTTTCGCGGGGATCTACGAGCAGTACTTC.

The V gene is TRBV29-1, the J gene TRBJ2-3; maybe TRBD2 (6 bases). Trimming took off 7 bases at V and 2 bases at J, with 10 bases between the two ends. Germline values: CDR1 SQVTM, CDR2 ANQGSEA. The CDR3 length is 12 residues. The CDR3 nucleotides read TGCAGCGCGGGGGACCCCACAGATACGCAGTATTTT. Translated, it gives CSAGDPTDTQYF.

This clonotype was observed many times. For the CDR3, the DNA is TGCGCCAGCAGCTCATCATGGGGCAGCACTTACGAGCAGTACTTC. Amino acids: CASSSSWGSTYEQYF. The chain recombines TRBV5-1 with TRBJ2-7; TRBD1 is a possible D gene (5 bases). Between the trimmed V and J ends, which lost 3 bases and 4 bases, there was a span of 17 bases. The CDR3 is 15 residues long. Looked up from germline, CDR1 is SGHRS and CDR2 is YFSETQ.

With regard to this clonotype: This could be a read error, since a much larger clone is one nucleotide away. The V gene is TRBV4-3, the J gene TRBJ2-2, with D perhaps TRBD2 (5 bases). The germline CDR1 and CDR2 sequences are LGHNA and YSLEER. There are 14 residues in the CDR3. This CDR3 reads CASSQEARTGELLF. The CDR3, as DNA: TGCGCCAGCAGCCAAGAGGCGCGCACCGGGGAGCTGCTTTTT.

The V and J genes are TRBV15 and TRBJ2-5; D remains unclear. TRBJ2-1 matches the DNA end more closely, so the J call is doubtful. This CDR3 comprises 10 residues. The germline V gene encodes CDR1 LNHNV and CDR2 YYDKDF (reference sequence). CDR3 in amino acids: CATSRVKQFF. CDR3 DNA: TGTGCCACCAGCAGAGTAAAGCAGTTCTTC.

This clonotype was seen many times. V is TRBV9 and J is TRBJ2-3; D unresolved. Trimming took 4 bases from V and 1 from J, leaving 10 bases between them. Germline V gives CDR1 SGDLS, CDR2 YYNGEE. This CDR3 spans 14 amino acids. This chain's CDR3 is CASSPGTGTDTQYF. For the CDR3, the DNA is TGTGCCAGCAGCCCGGGCACGGGCACAGATACGCAGTATTTT.

The chain recombines TRBV7-9 with TRBJ1-1; perhaps TRBD1 as D (5 bases). Trimming took 4 bases from V and 11 from J, leaving 20 bases between them. The CDR3 loop spans 14 amino acids. In germline, CDR1 is SEHNR, CDR2 FQNEAQ (reference sequence). The CDR3 sequence is CASSSINTGGSAFF. CDR3 DNA sequence: TGTGCCAGCAGCTCAATTAATACCGGGGGTTCGGCTTTCTTT.

This clonotype appeared a single time. This chain connects TRBV19 to TRBJ1-2, with D perhaps TRBD1 (6 bases). The CDR3 has 15 amino acids. V was clipped by 6 bases and J by 7 bases, with 21 bases between them. Germline V gene lookup returns CDR1 LNHDA and CDR2 SQIVND (reference sequence). The CDR3 here is CASRASSTGSSGYTF. CDR3 nucleotide sequence: TGTGCCAGTAGGGCTAGCTCCACAGGGAGTTCTGGCTACACCTTC.

The rearrangement links TRBV25-1 to TRBJ2-3, with D unresolved. V was cut by 7 bases and J by 2 bases, with 7 bases left in between. The germline V gene encodes CDR1 MGHDK and CDR2 SYGVNS. The CDR3 consists of 12 residues. CDR3 region: CASKTTTDTQYF. The CDR3 DNA reads TGTGCCAGCAAGACGACCACAGATACGCAGTATTTT.

This clonotype was detected many times. V usage is TRBV12-3 or TRBV12-4 and J usage is TRBJ2-5; D remains unclear. V was trimmed by 3 bases and J by 2 bases, leaving 7 bases between them. The CDR3 covers 13 residues. CDR3 bases: TGTGCCAGCAGTTTTATGAAACAAGAGACCCAGTACTTC. It translates to CASSFMKQETQYF.

This chain links TRBV12-3 or TRBV12-4 with TRBJ2-7, with D tentatively TRBD2 (6 bases). This CDR3 has 14 residues. The ends were cut back, 8 bases at V and 3 bases at J, with 17 bases in the middle. The CDR3 DNA is TGTGCCAGCTCTACCAGCGGGCGGGACTACGAGCAGTACTTC. This translates into CASSTSGRDYEQYF.

The chain uses TRBV2 and TRBJ2-6; D is perhaps TRBD1 (6 bases). Trimming pared 9 bases from V and 2 bases from J, leaving 14 bases between. Germline CDR1 SNHLY, CDR2 FYNNEI. The CDR3 sequence is 15 residues long. The CDR3, as DNA: TGTGCCAGTCAACAGGGAGCAGCTGGGGCCAACGTCCTGACTTTC. Translation gives CASQQGAAGANVLTF. Variable domain in full (rest from reference TRBV2 and TRBJ2-6): EPEVTQTPSHQVTQMGQEVILRCVPISNHLYFYWYRQILGQKVEFLVSFYNNEISEKSEIFDDQFSVERPDGSNFTLKIRSTKLEDSAMYFCASQQGAAGANVLTFGAGSRLTVL.

V is TRBV9 and J is TRBJ2-7; no reliable D call. V shed 0 bases and J shed 3 bases, with 7 bases lying between them. The CDR3 sequence is 13 residues long. Germline assignment: CDR1 SGDLS and CDR2 YYNGEE. The CDR3 reads CASSVDASYEQYF. CDR3 in DNA: TGTGCCAGCAGCGTAGATGCCAGCTACGAGCAGTACTTC.

The rearrangement joins TRBV5-1 to TRBJ2-7, with D possibly being TRBD1 (6 bases). Trimming cost V 3 bases and J 9 bases, with 13 bases left between them. The CDR3 length is 12 residues. The germline V gene encodes CDR1 SGHRS and CDR2 YFSETQ. The CDR3, as DNA: TGCGCCAGCAGCTCCACAGGGAAGGGGCAGTACTTC. Encoded protein: CASSSTGKGQYF.

Many counts were recorded for this clonotype. J is TRBJ1-5 and V is TRBV20-1; the D is unclear. V lost 3 bases, J lost 1 base, and 4 bases lay in between. Germline CDR1 is DFQATT and CDR2 is SNEGSKA (reference sequence). The CDR3 spans 12 residues. The CDR3 DNA follows: TGCAGTGCTAGCCAGAGCAATCAGCCCCAGCATTTT. Its translation is CSASQSNQPQHF.

This clonotype came up a few times. This chain connects TRBV7-3 to TRBJ2-7; TRBD2 might be the D (5 bases). The CDR3 is 13 residues long. V lost 2 bases and J lost 3, with 8 bases in between. Germline V lookup: CDR1 SGHTA, CDR2 FQGTGA. The CDR3 DNA reads TGTGCCAGCAGCTTAGAGCGGAACTACGAGCAGTACTTC. It yields the protein CASSLERNYEQYF.

Many counts were recorded for this clonotype. The CDR3 loop is CASYEGSWNTEAFF. The CDR3 DNA sequence: TGTGCCAGCTACGAGGGCAGCTGGAACACTGAAGCTTTCTTT. The chain couples TRBV12-3 or TRBV12-4 to TRBJ1-1; D gene uncertain. This CDR3 contains 14 residues. Trimming took 8 bases from V and 1 from J, leaving 14 bases between them.

The CDR3 spells CASNAGTGGGNTIYF. The DNA for the CDR3 is TGCGCCAGCAACGCCGGGACAGGGGGTGGAAACACCATATATTTT. J is TRBJ1-3 and V is TRBV10-2; 11 positions match TRBD1. Germline trimming cut 7 bases from V and 3 bases from J; bases unmatched to any gene: 5. This CDR3 has 15 residues. The germline V gene has CDR1 WSHSY and CDR2 SAAADI.

J is TRBJ2-1 and V is TRBV29-1; D is uncertain. Trimming shortened V by 4 bases and J by 1 base, and 2 bases separated the two germline ends. This CDR3 spans 11 amino acids. Per the germline V gene, CDR1 is SQVTM and CDR2 is ANQGSEA. The CDR3 protein is CSVVSYNEQFF. The CDR3 coding sequence is TGCAGCGTTGTGTCCTACAATGAGCAGTTCTTC.

This clonotype was seen repeatedly, ten times or more. The V and J genes are TRBV7-2 and TRBJ2-5; a possible D gene is TRBD2 (5 bases). This CDR3 contains 14 residues. Germline CDR1 reads SGHTA; CDR2 reads FQGNSA. V lost 1 base, J lost 7 bases, and 13 bases lay in between. The chain's CDR3 is CASSLGTPRGTQYF. Written as DNA, the CDR3 is TGTGCCAGCAGCTTAGGGACTCCCCGGGGGACCCAGTACTTC.

The chain recombines TRBV20-1 with TRBJ2-5, with D possibly matching TRBD2 (6 bases). The germline V gene encodes CDR1 DFQATT and CDR2 SNEGSKA (reference sequence). V lost 0 bases to trimming and J lost 2 bases, with 10 bases between them. CDR3 length: 14 amino acids. The CDR3: CSAREGGQQETQYF. The CDR3 coding sequence is TGCAGTGCTAGAGAGGGGGGTCAGCAAGAGACCCAGTACTTC.

This clonotype was seen repeatedly, ten times or more. CDR3 residues: CASSIRHRDNYGYTF. For the CDR3, the DNA is TGTGCCAGTAGTATAAGGCACAGGGATAACTATGGCTACACCTTC. The chain has TRBV19 and TRBJ1-2; D is perhaps TRBD1 (6 bases). The germline V gene encodes CDR1 LNHDA and CDR2 SQIVND (reference sequence). V gave up 2 bases and J gave up 1 base, with 11 bases separating them. The CDR3 covers 15 residues.